These 28 T cell receptor beta chains originate from one sample sequenced in a study of blood T cell repertoires in COVID-19. TCRdb's table, derived via immunoSEQ multiplex PCR, lists solely in-frame clones and lacks some. The table has roughly 70,000 clones, approximately 89% seen once. Source material: peripheral blood. The receptors stem from a woman aged 60-75 years with active COVID-19.

This chain uses TRBV7-9 with TRBJ2-1; D gene ambiguous. Per germline, CDR1 SEHNR and CDR2 FQNEAQ (reference sequence). Deletions cut 10 bases from V and 8 bases from J, with 9 bases between. The CDR3 totals 10 residues. The CDR3 bases are TGTGCCATCACTCCGTATGAGCAGTTCTTC. It yields the protein CAITPYEQFF.

The chain has TRBV7-9 and TRBJ2-3, with D unresolved. There are 14 residues in the CDR3. The germline V and J ends were trimmed by 2 bases and 2 bases, with 8 bases remaining between them. CDR1 and CDR2 from the germline V gene are SEHNR and FQNEAQ (reference sequence). For the CDR3, the DNA is TGTGCCAGCAGCTTATTTCCTATCACAGATACGCAGTATTTT. This encodes CASSLFPITDTQYF.

The chain recombines TRBV6-5 with TRBJ1-2; maybe TRBD1 (5 bases). Deletions cut 6 bases from V and 3 bases from J, with 11 bases between. This CDR3 has 13 residues. CDR1 is MNHEY and CDR2 is SVGAGI in the germline V gene. CDR3 nucleotides: TGTGCCAGCAGGCCCCCGGGGGACTATGGCTACACCTTC. It encodes CASRPPGDYGYTF.

The genes are TRBV9 and TRBJ2-2; TRBD2 matches 9 bases. CDR1 is SGDLS, CDR2 YYNGEE, per germline. This CDR3 spans 14 amino acids. V lost 2 bases and J lost 6; bases outside the gene matches: 2. CDR3 sequence (DNA): TGTGCCAGCAGCGTTAGGACTAGCGCCGGGGAGCTGTTTTTT. It encodes CASSVRTSAGELFF.

This clone showed up just a few times. This chain joins TRBV30 and TRBJ2-1, with no clear D. Looked up from germline, CDR1 is GTSNPN and CDR2 is SVGIG (reference sequence). V was shortened by 0 bases and J by 6 bases, with 6 bases between the two germline ends. The CDR3 is 12 residues long. CDR3 bases: TGTGCCTGGAGTGTATCTAGCAATGAGCAGTTCTTC. Its protein is CAWSVSSNEQFF.

This clone was observed a single time. The chain has TRBV19 and TRBJ2-7, with 8 bases lining up with TRBD2. The CDR3 is 14 amino acids. Germline CDR1 is LNHDA and CDR2 is SQIVND (reference sequence). After removal of 5 bases from V and 2 bases from J, the junction contained 5 bases not matched to a gene. The CDR3 DNA reads TGTGCCAGTAGTGCCCGACTAGCGCCCTACGAGCAGTACTTC. It encodes CASSARLAPYEQYF. The full variable domain, completed using reference TRBV19 and TRBJ2-7, is DGGITQSPKYLFRKEGQNVTLSCEQNLNHDAMYWYRQDPGQGLRLIYYSQIVNDFQKGDIAEGYSVSREKKESFPLTVTSAQKNPTAFYLCASSARLAPYEQYFGPGTRLTVT.

The chain couples TRBV3-1 (or the pseudogene TRBV3-2) to TRBJ1-2; 7 nucleotides agree with TRBD1. Germline values: CDR1 LGHDT, CDR2 YNNKEL (reference sequence). This CDR3 is 14 amino acids long. V lost 1 base to trimming and J lost 5 bases; unmatched junction nucleotides: 4. For the CDR3, the DNA is TGTGCCAGCAGCCAAGTCAGGGGGGCTTATGGCTACACCTTC. Amino acid sequence: CASSQVRGAYGYTF.

The chain links TRBV28 to TRBJ2-1, with 10 nucleotides matching TRBD2. J lost 3 bases, V lost 3 bases, and 5 bases had no gene match. Germline V gives CDR1 MDHEN, CDR2 SYDVKM. The CDR3 covers 16 residues. The CDR3 bases are TGTGCCAGCAGTTTCCCCGGGACTAGCGTCTACAATGAGCAGTTCTTC. Its translation: CASSFPGTSVYNEQFF.

The chain has TRBV19 and TRBJ1-5; weak D call: TRBD1 (5 bases). Per germline, CDR1 LNHDA and CDR2 SQIVND (reference sequence). V shed 3 bases and J shed 9 bases, with 12 bases lying between them. This CDR3 is built from 13 residues. The CDR3 protein is CASSIRPGPPQHF. The CDR3 bases are TGTGCCAGTAGTATTCGCCCAGGGCCGCCCCAGCATTTT. Full variable domain (remainder filled in from reference TRBV19 and TRBJ1-5): DGGITQSPKYLFRKEGQNVTLSCEQNLNHDAMYWYRQDPGQGLRLIYYSQIVNDFQKGDIAEGYSVSREKKESFPLTVTSAQKNPTAFYLCASSIRPGPPQHFGDGTRLSIL.

The rearrangement links TRBV5-1 to TRBJ2-2; TRBD1 agrees at 11 bases. The V gene end was trimmed by 4 bases and the J gene end by 6 bases; junction bases not matched to a gene: 5. This CDR3 contains 15 residues. The V gene's germline CDR1 is SGHRS and CDR2 YFSETQ. CDR3 amino acids: CASSPGQGVAGELFF. The CDR3 nucleotides are TGCGCCAGCAGCCCGGGACAGGGGGTTGCCGGGGAGCTGTTTTTT. Full variable domain (rest looked up from reference TRBV5-1 and TRBJ2-2): KAGVTQTPRYLIKTRGQQVTLSCSPISGHRSVSWYQQTPGQGLQFLFEYFSETQRNKGNFPGRFSGRQFSNSRSEMNVSTLELGDSALYLCASSPGQGVAGELFFGEGSRLTVL.

The chain has TRBV30 and TRBJ2-7, with D maybe TRBD1 (5 bases). This CDR3 spans 13 amino acids. Germline CDR1 GTSNPN, CDR2 SVGIG (reference sequence). V was pared by 0 bases and J by 2 bases, with 8 bases between. The CDR3 loop reads CAWSVRGTYEQYF. Here the CDR3 DNA reads TGTGCCTGGAGTGTAAGGGGAACCTACGAGCAGTACTTC.

The chain employs TRBV29-1 and TRBJ2-7; D possibly corresponds to TRBD1 (6 bases). CDR1 and CDR2 (germline): SQVTM, ANQGSEA. The CDR3 is 12 residues long. V lost 1 base to trimming and J lost 6 bases, with 10 bases between them. The CDR3: CSVEGQGSEQYF. The CDR3 region has the DNA TGCAGCGTTGAAGGGCAGGGGAGCGAGCAGTACTTC.

The chain has TRBV6-1 and TRBJ2-2; D unresolved. The germline V gene encodes CDR1 MNHNS and CDR2 SASEGT. CDR3 size: 13 residues. With 2 bases removed from V and 5 bases from J, the gap between germline ends came to 6 bases. The CDR3 region is CASSETSTGELFF. The CDR3 coding sequence is TGTGCCAGCAGTGAAACTTCGACCGGGGAGCTGTTTTTT.

The chain is built from TRBV28 and TRBJ2-1; 10 positions match TRBD2. There are 15 residues in the CDR3. Germline loops: CDR1 MDHEN, CDR2 SYDVKM. Trimming removed 3 bases from V and 3 bases from J; junction bases left unmatched: 2. The CDR3 spells CASSFPSGSYNEQFF. CDR3 DNA: TGTGCCAGCAGTTTCCCTAGCGGGAGCTACAATGAGCAGTTCTTC.

This chain uses TRBV14 with TRBJ2-1; no clear D gene. The CDR3 sequence is 16 residues long. Trimming removed 2 bases at V and 4 bases at J, with 15 bases between. CDR1 SGHDN and CDR2 FVKESK come from the germline V gene. CDR3 DNA: TGTGCCAGCAGCCAATTCCTGGGCCCCATGTACAATGAGCAGTTCTTC. It is translated as CASSQFLGPMYNEQFF.

The chain combines TRBV27 with TRBJ1-2, with D hard to call. Trimming cost V 4 bases and J 8 bases, with 11 bases left between them. The CDR3 extends over 12 amino acids. The germline V gene has CDR1 MNHEY and CDR2 SMNVEV (reference sequence). The CDR3 coding sequence is TGTGCCAGCAGTTCTGGAGCGCTGGGCTACACCTTC. This sequence encodes CASSSGALGYTF.

The CDR3 loop is CASSLGGGYADTQYF. The CDR3 nucleotides read TGTGCCAGCAGCCTTGGGGGAGGGTATGCAGATACGCAGTATTTT. The J gene is TRBJ2-3, the V gene TRBV11-2; 7 positions match TRBD2. This CDR3 spans 15 amino acids. The ends lost 5 bases at V and 4 bases at J; junction bases unmatched: 9. Germline values: CDR1 SGHAT, CDR2 FQNNGV.

The CDR3 reads CASSTGVVSGNTIYF. The CDR3 DNA reads as TGTGCCAGTAGCACGGGGGTAGTCTCTGGAAACACCATATATTTT. The chain employs TRBV19 and TRBJ1-3; possible D gene TRBD1, 5 bases. Germline loops: CDR1 LNHDA, CDR2 SQIVND (reference sequence). V was shortened by 6 bases and J by 0 bases, with 12 bases between the two germline ends. The CDR3 runs 15 residues.

This clone was seen a single time. This sequence joins TRBV27 and TRBJ2-7; tentatively, D is TRBD1 (6 bases). Trimming pared 2 bases from V and 3 bases from J, leaving 11 bases between. The CDR3 consists of 14 residues. Germline V gene data show CDR1 as MNHEY and CDR2 as SMNVEV (reference sequence). CDR3 amino acids: CASSLGGQNYEQYF. The CDR3 DNA reads TGTGCCAGCAGTTTAGGTGGACAGAACTACGAGCAGTACTTC.

In DNA, the CDR3 is TGTGCCAGCAGTTTGAGGGCGGATCAGCCCCAGCATTTT. It is translated as CASSLRADQPQHF. The rearrangement uses TRBV12-3 or TRBV12-4 and TRBJ1-5; D is ambiguous. V shed 3 bases and J shed 5 bases, with 8 bases lying between them. CDR3 length: 13 amino acids.

The rearrangement joins TRBV27 to TRBJ2-2; TRBD1 is a possible D gene (5 bases). This CDR3 contains 16 residues. The V and J ends lost 6 bases and 3 bases respectively, with 17 bases between them. Germline values: CDR1 MNHEY, CDR2 SMNVEV (reference sequence). CDR3 nucleotides: TGTGCCAGCAGGGGCACGACAGAGCTTTACACCGGGGAGCTGTTTTTT. Its protein product is CASRGTTELYTGELFF.

Written as DNA, the CDR3 is TGTGCCAGCAGTTTCATGCCCCCGCCCGGGGTAGATACGCAGTATTTT. This encodes CASSFMPPPGVDTQYF. The chain carries TRBV27 and TRBJ2-3; weak D call: TRBD2 (5 bases). V lost 3 bases and J lost 5, with 18 bases in between. Germline CDR1 is MNHEY and CDR2 is SMNVEV (reference sequence). The CDR3 runs 16 residues.

This clone was seen a single time. The chain uses TRBV19 and TRBJ1-2, with TRBD1 identical over 7 bases. Germline V gene sequence: CDR1 LNHDA, CDR2 SQIVND (reference sequence). The length of the CDR3 is 15 residues. V trimming: 8 bases; J trimming: 0 bases; junction bases outside the gene matches: 9. CDR3 nucleotides: TGTGCCAGTGAGACCGGCAGGGGGTCTAACTATGGCTACACCTTC. Amino acid sequence: CASETGRGSNYGYTF.

There are a few counts of this clone. The genes are TRBV19 and TRBJ1-2; D remains unclear. Germline V CDR1 and CDR2: LNHDA, SQIVND (reference sequence). This CDR3 has 12 amino acids. V gave up 3 bases and J gave up 10 bases, with 12 bases separating them. The CDR3 DNA reads TGTGCCAGTAGTATTGAGTCGAGCCACTACACCTTC. Translating it yields CASSIESSHYTF. Filled out from reference TRBV19 and TRBJ1-2, the complete variable domain reads DGGITQSPKYLFRKEGQNVTLSCEQNLNHDAMYWYRQDPGQGLRLIYYSQIVNDFQKGDIAEGYSVSREKKESFPLTVTSAQKNPTAFYLCASSIESSHYTFGSGTRLTVV.

The V gene is TRBV7-8, the J gene TRBJ2-3; TRBD2 agrees at 7 bases. Germline V CDR1 and CDR2: SGHVS, FQNEAQ. With V trimmed by 6 bases and J by 6 bases, 0 bases remained unmatched. This CDR3 is built from 11 residues. CDR3 protein: CASRGGDTQYF. The CDR3, as DNA: TGTGCCAGCAGGGGGGGGGATACGCAGTATTTT.

CDR3 protein: CASSLVAKYEQYF. The CDR3 nucleotides read TGTGCCAGCAGCTTAGTAGCGAAATACGAGCAGTACTTC. The chain joins TRBV7-2 to TRBJ2-7; possibly TRBD2 for D (5 bases). This CDR3 has 13 amino acids. Germline values: CDR1 SGHTA, CDR2 FQGNSA. The V gene lost 1 base and the J gene lost 4 bases, with 8 bases spanning the gap. The variable domain in full, completed from reference TRBV7-2 and TRBJ2-7, reads GAGVSQSPSNKVTEKGKDVELRCDPISGHTALYWYRQSLGQGLEFLIYFQGNSAPDKSGLPSDRFSAERTGGSVSTLTIQRTQQEDSAVYLCASSLVAKYEQYFGPGTRLTVT.

The chain links TRBV11-3 to TRBJ1-5; 7 bases agree with TRBD1. V was pared by 7 bases and J by 4 bases, with 10 bases of the junction left unmatched. Germline V gene sequence: CDR1 SGHNT, CDR2 YENEEA. The CDR3 length is 15 residues. CDR3 sequence: CASTLLQGSNQPQHF. In nucleotides, the CDR3 is TGTGCCAGCACCTTGCTACAGGGGTCTAATCAGCCCCAGCATTTT.

This CDR3 is CASSLRLAGNYEQYF. CDR3 nucleotides: TGTGCCAGCAGTTTGAGGCTAGCGGGGAACTACGAGCAGTACTTC. The chain has TRBV28 and TRBJ2-7; 9 bases fit TRBD2. V shed 3 bases, J shed 3 bases, and the junction held 6 bases outside the gene matches. Germline V gene sequence: CDR1 MDHEN, CDR2 SYDVKM. The CDR3 is 15 amino acids.